The clone carrying this T cell receptor (beta chain) has only a few counts. The antigen remains unidentified. TCRdb reanalysed the 5' RACE reads using MiXCR and keeps one entry per CDR3 protein. The sample records roughly 550,000 distinct CDR3 sequences, 20% being singletons. Trimming cost V 4 bases and J 4 bases; bases outside gene matches: 12. The CDR3 is made up of 16 amino acids. This specimen belongs to a study of T-cell memory formation after mild COVID-19. Study outcomes and limitations: Clones contracting over day 15 to 85 were CD4/CD8 balanced, with later expanders leaning CD4+. Among CD4+ contracting clones, most were CM and EM, and CD8+ ones EMRA.

V is TRBV12-3 or TRBV12-4 and J is TRBJ2-5; 7 nucleotides line up with TRBD1. Sequencing was performed on PBMCs or a T cell subset sorted from them (not recorded which). The sequence came from an adult woman who had mild COVID-19 (a few samples of this study predate the infection). Cell type and time point are not known. CDR3 DNA: TGTGCCAGCAGTTCCGCAGGGGGTAGGAAGGGAGAGACCCAGTACTTC. This encodes CASSSAGGRKGETQYF.